This T cell receptor (beta chain) stems from a study of T cell responses to AZD1222 COVID-19 vaccine. General study results and limits: Recipients of two AZD1222 doses showed rising Spike-specific TCR breadth and depth. Variant regions that are unmutated are reportedly the target of nearly half of spike-specific TCRs. Sampling captured repertoires only after the peak T cell response.

Method: immunoSEQ multiplex PCR; TCRdb's copy keeps in-frame clones and lacks some. The sample records roughly 54,000 clones, roughly 90% being singletons. About this clone: Its antigen is not known.

The germline CDR1 and CDR2 sequences are MNHEY and SVGEGT. CDR3 length: 20 residues. The V gene end was trimmed by 5 bases and the J gene end by 4 bases; junction bases not matched to a gene: 24. The sequence was collected from an adult who received the AZD1222 COVID-19 vaccine. V is TRBV6-2 or TRBV6-3 and J is TRBJ2-7, with 9 bases fitting TRBD2. Specimen: peripheral blood, collected 28 days after the second AZD1222 dose. The CDR3 region has the DNA TGTGCCAGCAGTAAACCCGGACTAGCGTTTACCGTTAGGGGGTCATACGAGCAGTACTTC. This sequence encodes CASSKPGLAFTVRGSYEQYF.